The 32 T cell receptor beta chains given below trace back to one sample, sequenced in a study of somatic mutations in cytotoxic T cells in rheumatoid arthritis. Clones were read by immunoSEQ multiplex PCR, and TCRdb kept only the in-frame ones, dropping some. The sample shows some 26,000 clones, 82% of them seen only once. The material sequenced was CD8+ T cells sorted from blood. The receptors derive from a man aged 50 or older in good health.

This clone was seen a handful of times. The chain employs TRBV5-4 and TRBJ1-2; no firm D call. CDR3 size: 12 residues. Per the germline V gene, CDR1 is SGHNT and CDR2 is YYREEE (reference sequence). V was trimmed by 0 bases and J by 2 bases, leaving 2 bases between them. CDR3 nucleotide sequence: TGTGCCAGCAGCTTGGGGAACTATGGCTACACCTTC. Residues: CASSLGNYGYTF.

This clone was seen more than once but under ten times. The chain has TRBV18 and TRBJ1-2; tentatively, D is TRBD1 (5 bases). This CDR3 is 14 amino acids long. V lost 0 bases and J lost 1, with 6 bases in between. Germline V CDR1 and CDR2: KGHSH, LQKENI. The CDR3 loop is CASSPPTDNYGYTF. As DNA, the CDR3 is TGTGCCAGCTCACCACCGACAGATAACTATGGCTACACCTTC.

Comments on this clone: A read error may produce the germline difference seen at one junction end. The chain joins TRBV20-1 to TRBJ1-2, with 7 bases aligning to TRBD1. Germline assignment: CDR1 DFQATT and CDR2 SNEGSKA (reference sequence). The CDR3 runs to 11 residues. The CDR3 region has the DNA TGCAGTGCTTTCCAGGGGGGGGCTGTCTCCTTC. This gives the protein CSAFQGGAVSF.

In its sample, this clone was seen a few times. This sequence joins TRBV29-1 and TRBJ1-1; perhaps TRBD1 as D (5 bases). Trimming removed 7 bases at V and 2 bases at J, with 14 bases between. Germline V gene lookup returns CDR1 SQVTM and CDR2 ANQGSEA. This CDR3 spans 13 amino acids. The CDR3 bases are TGCAGCGGTGAGGAGGGGTTCAACACTGAAGCTTTCTTT. It encodes CSGEEGFNTEAFF.

V and J are TRBV4-1 and TRBJ1-2, with D perhaps TRBD1 (5 bases). The CDR3 contains 15 residues. CDR1 is MGHRA, CDR2 YSYEKL, per germline. Trimming removed 3 bases from V and 6 bases from J, with 17 bases in between. In DNA, the CDR3 is TGCGCCAGCAGCCAGGAGGGGAAAGCGGTGGATGGCTACACCTTC. It is translated as CASSQEGKAVDGYTF.

This clone was seen only a few times. The chain carries TRBV6-5 and TRBJ1-5; D gene uncertain. Deletions cut 5 bases from V and 3 bases from J, with 11 bases between. The germline V gene encodes CDR1 MNHEY and CDR2 SVGAGI. The CDR3 runs to 14 residues. The CDR3 DNA follows: TGTGCCAGCAGTGACCGGGCCCACAATCAGCCCCAGCATTTT. It is translated as CASSDRAHNQPQHF.

This rearrangement joins TRBV21-1 to TRBJ2-7; TRBD1, as called in the table, went unchecked against the DNA. TRBV21-1 is reported as a pseudogene. CDR3 size: 21 residues. The CDR3 nucleotides are TGTGCCAGCAGCCAAACGGTTCCCGGGACAGGTATAACACGCTTATACTACGAGCAGTACTTC. Translating it yields CASSQTVPGTGITRLYYEQYF.

The V gene is TRBV4-1, the J gene TRBJ2-1, with D possibly being TRBD1 or TRBD2 (5 bases each). The germline V gene has CDR1 MGHRA and CDR2 YSYEKL. The V end was cut by 3 bases, the J end by 6 bases, with 15 bases between. This CDR3 is built from 15 residues. The DNA for the CDR3 is TGCGCCAGCAGCCAGGCCGCCGGGGCGGCCAATGAGCAGTTCTTC. It translates to CASSQAAGAANEQFF.

The chain joins TRBV19 to TRBJ2-7, with D possibly TRBD2 on 6 matching bases. CDR1 LNHDA and CDR2 SQIVND come from the germline V gene (reference sequence). The CDR3 has 15 residues. V was trimmed by 6 bases and J by 6 bases, leaving 21 bases between them. The DNA for the CDR3 is TGTGCCAGTAGAATCGGGGGTTTTAGCTCAGCCGAGCAGTACTTC. Translated, it gives CASRIGGFSSAEQYF.

The CDR3 DNA sequence: TGCGCCAGCAGCCAACTAACAGCACCTGAAGCTTTCTTT. Its translation is CASSQLTAPEAFF. V usage is TRBV4-1 and J usage is TRBJ1-1, with unresolved D. The V end lost 2 bases, the J end lost 6 bases, and 10 bases lay between the germline ends. The CDR3 runs 13 residues. Per germline, CDR1 MGHRA and CDR2 YSYEKL.

V gene TRBV9 combines with J gene TRBJ1-4; D uncertain. The CDR3 has 15 residues. Trimming cost V 3 bases and J 0 bases, with 9 bases left between them. The germline CDR1 and CDR2 sequences are SGDLS and YYNGEE. The CDR3 DNA is TGTGCCAGCAGCGCTGACGGGACAACTAATGAAAAACTGTTTTTT. This codes for CASSADGTTNEKLFF.

The J gene is TRBJ1-5, the V gene TRBV19; weak D call: TRBD1 (6 bases). Germline V CDR1 and CDR2: LNHDA, SQIVND (reference sequence). The CDR3 extends over 16 amino acids. Trimming took off 5 bases at V and 4 bases at J, with 18 bases between the two ends. The CDR3 protein is CASSWWGLEGNQPQHF. DNA of the CDR3: TGTGCCAGTAGTTGGTGGGGGCTCGAAGGTAATCAGCCCCAGCATTTT.

This chain links TRBV6-5 with TRBJ2-1, with TRBD2 matching over 7 bases. Germline CDR1 is MNHEY and CDR2 is SVGAGI. The CDR3 loop spans 12 amino acids. The junction had 6 bases not matched to a gene; V was cut back by 10 bases and J by 6 bases. The CDR3 bases are TGTGCCACCCGGGAGGCCCGCAATGAGCAGTTCTTC. This gives the protein CATREARNEQFF.

The chain recombines TRBV7-9 with TRBJ2-5; D possibly corresponds to TRBD2 (5 bases). The V gene's germline CDR1 is SEHNR and CDR2 FQNEAQ (reference sequence). CDR3 size: 16 residues. V was trimmed by 5 bases and J by 1 base, leaving 17 bases between them. CDR3 DNA: TGTGCCAGCAGCACAACTTTCAGCGGAATCCAAGAGACCCAGTACTTC. It specifies CASSTTFSGIQETQYF.

V is TRBV9 and J is TRBJ2-7; TRBD2 agrees at 7 bases. The CDR3 is 15 residues long. Germline V gene sequence: CDR1 SGDLS, CDR2 YYNGEE. V was clipped by 7 bases and J by 2 bases; unmatched bases: 12. Written as DNA, the CDR3 is TGTGCCAGCGGAGGGAGGGAGACCGGCCCCTACGAGCAGTACTTC. It specifies CASGGRETGPYEQYF.

This chain links TRBV9 with TRBJ1-1; D is uncertain. The germline gives CDR1 SGDLS, CDR2 YYNGEE. This CDR3 is built from 14 residues. Trimming removed 2 bases at V and 3 bases at J, with 11 bases between. CDR3: CASSVKWEDTEAFF. For the CDR3, the DNA is TGTGCCAGCAGCGTTAAATGGGAGGACACTGAAGCTTTCTTT.

The chain carries TRBV6-1 and TRBJ2-1, with D possibly being TRBD1 (6 bases). V dropped 7 bases and J dropped 9 bases, with 22 bases sitting between them. Looked up from germline, CDR1 is MNHNS and CDR2 is SASEGT. CDR3 size: 15 residues. This CDR3 is CASNKGGVGGGEQFF. The CDR3, as DNA: TGTGCCAGCAATAAAGGTGGAGTAGGGGGTGGTGAGCAGTTCTTC.

V gene TRBV5-4 combines with J gene TRBJ1-1; D gene ambiguous. The CDR3 consists of 14 residues. V was shortened by 0 bases and J by 1 base, with 7 bases between the two germline ends. Germline V gene data show CDR1 as SGHNT and CDR2 as YYREEE (reference sequence). The CDR3 loop is CASSLGTANTEAFF. The CDR3 DNA is TGTGCCAGCAGCTTGGGGACGGCGAACACTGAAGCTTTCTTT.

The genes are TRBV5-5 and TRBJ1-1; 8 bases map to TRBD1. Trimming took 6 bases from V and 8 from J; bases not matched to a gene: 3. Germline-derived CDR1 and CDR2 are SGHKS and YYEKEE (reference sequence). There are 11 residues in the CDR3. As DNA, the CDR3 is TGTGCCAGCACCAGGGACAGGGAAGCTTTCTTT. This encodes CASTRDREAFF.

This clone was counted only a few times. The chain combines TRBV21-1 with TRBJ1-1; TRBD1 is taken as the D call from the table, unchecked against the DNA. TRBV21-1 is an annotated pseudogene. This CDR3 comprises 16 residues. The CDR3 region is CASSPIAGDRALLAFF. The CDR3 nucleotides are TGTGCCAGCAGCCCAATAGCAGGGGACAGGGCTTTGTTAGCTTTCTTT.

This chain connects TRBV6-5 to TRBJ2-1; no clear D. Trimming pared 0 bases from V and 6 bases from J, leaving 6 bases between. CDR3 length: 13 amino acids. Germline V lookup: CDR1 MNHEY, CDR2 SVGAGI. Here the CDR3 DNA reads TGTGCCAGCAGTTACTCTTCCACCAATGAGCAGTTCTTC. The encoded protein is CASSYSSTNEQFF.

This chain's CDR3 is CASTTGGHTEAFF. DNA of the CDR3: TGTGCCAGCACGACAGGGGGCCACACTGAAGCTTTCTTT. V and J are TRBV7-6 and TRBJ1-1; TRBD1 matches 10 bases. Germline CDR1 is SGHVS and CDR2 is FNYEAQ. V shed 7 bases, J shed 3 bases, and the junction held 2 bases outside the gene matches. The CDR3 extends over 13 amino acids.

The V gene is TRBV30, the J gene TRBJ1-2; TRBD1 is a possible D gene (6 bases). This CDR3 comprises 11 residues. Germline CDR1 GTSNPN, CDR2 SVGIG (reference sequence). The germline V and J ends were trimmed by 3 bases and 8 bases, with 10 bases remaining between them. This CDR3 is CAWSTGYGYTF. The CDR3 DNA reads as TGTGCCTGGAGCACAGGGTACGGCTACACCTTC.

This clone was recorded a few times. This chain connects TRBV7-8 to TRBJ2-7, with a tentative D call TRBD2 (5 bases). The CDR3 is 14 residues long. Germline V CDR1 and CDR2: SGHVS, FQNEAQ. Trimming stripped 5 bases from V and 0 bases from J, with 11 bases between. The CDR3 DNA sequence: TGTGCCAGCAGCCCTAGAGGGAGCTCCTACGAGCAGTACTTC. The encoded protein is CASSPRGSSYEQYF.

V is TRBV5-4 and J is TRBJ2-1; D is unclear. This CDR3 is 11 amino acids long. With 2 bases removed from V and 9 bases from J, the gap between germline ends came to 6 bases. Germline V gene data show CDR1 as SGHNT and CDR2 as YYREEE (reference sequence). CDR3 in amino acids: CASSFSSEQFF. As DNA, the CDR3 is TGTGCCAGCAGCTTCAGTAGTGAGCAGTTCTTC.

The gene calls are TRBV4-2 and TRBJ2-1; tentative D call: TRBD2 (10 bases). V dropped 4 bases and J dropped 8 bases, with 39 bases sitting between them. Germline V gene lookup returns CDR1 LGHNA and CDR2 YNFKEQ. The CDR3 length is 22 residues. CDR3 sequence: CASSPGQGRASGRTDSRDEQFF. The CDR3 bases are TGTGCCAGCAGCCCAGGACAGGGGAGGGCTAGCGGGAGAACGGATTCCAGGGATGAGCAGTTCTTC.

Written as DNA, the CDR3 is TGTGCCATCAGTGGGACAGGGGGCTCCTACGAGCAGTACTTC. It codes for CAISGTGGSYEQYF. The chain links TRBV10-3 to TRBJ2-7; 10 nucleotides match TRBD1. V lost 4 bases and J lost 0; bases outside the gene matches: 0. Looked up from germline, CDR1 is ENHRY and CDR2 is SYGVKD. This CDR3 has 14 residues.

This clone showed up just a few times. DNA for the CDR3: TGTGCCAGCAGCCGTGGGACTGAAGCTTTCTTT. This sequence encodes CASSRGTEAFF. The chain combines TRBV7-9 with TRBJ1-1, with D unresolved. V lost 5 bases to trimming and J lost 5 bases, with 6 bases between them. The CDR3 spans 11 residues. In germline, CDR1 is SEHNR, CDR2 FQNEAQ (reference sequence).

The rearrangement links TRBV10-2 to TRBJ1-1, with D unresolved. Trimming shortened V by 6 bases and J by 0 bases, and 8 bases separated the two germline ends. CDR1 and CDR2 (germline): WSHSY, SAAADI. This CDR3 spans 13 amino acids. The CDR3 loop reads CASRDGLNTEAFF. The CDR3 DNA reads TGCGCCAGCAGGGACGGATTGAACACTGAAGCTTTCTTT.

This clone is labeled medium-sized. The chain couples TRBV27 to TRBJ2-7; 9 bases fit TRBD2. Germline loops: CDR1 MNHEY, CDR2 SMNVEV (reference sequence). There are 17 residues in the CDR3. The V gene end was trimmed by 5 bases and the J gene end by 0 bases; junction bases not matched to a gene: 11. CDR3 in amino acids: CASSAFFAGGISYEQYF. The CDR3 coding sequence is TGTGCCAGCAGTGCCTTTTTTGCGGGAGGGATCTCCTACGAGCAGTACTTC.

The rearrangement uses TRBV6-5 and TRBJ2-7, with 8 bases lining up with TRBD1. CDR3 length: 14 amino acids. V shed 6 bases, J shed 2 bases, and the junction held 6 bases outside the gene matches. Germline lookup yields CDR1 MNHEY and CDR2 SVGAGI. CDR3 in amino acids: CASRWGQETYEQYF. CDR3 coding DNA: TGTGCCAGCAGGTGGGGACAGGAGACCTACGAGCAGTACTTC.

The rearrangement links TRBV9 to TRBJ2-7; TRBD1 aligns across 9 bases. The CDR3 length is 17 residues. J was trimmed by 5 bases and V by 0 bases; bases with no gene match: 12. Germline V gives CDR1 SGDLS, CDR2 YYNGEE. The CDR3 loop reads CASSVGVGDRVKHEQYF. CDR3 bases: TGTGCCAGCAGCGTAGGAGTTGGGGACAGGGTAAAACACGAGCAGTACTTC.